The sequence of this TCR beta chain was determined in a study of blood T cell repertoires in COVID-19. About the research overall: The samples span acute and convalescent COVID-19 from the United States, Italy and Spain. T cells, B-cell-depleted T cells, or PBMCs provided the cDNA or gDNA that served as material.

Per the study methods: Amplification of reference gene primers was used by the study to estimate nucleated cell counts. Data came from immunoSEQ multiplex PCR; TCRdb stores just in-frame clones and leaves some out. Clone size and the V and J calls come from that table; the DNA yielded D and trimming. The sample has about 62,000 clones, roughly 80% seen once. Per the germline V gene, CDR1 is LGHNA and CDR2 is YSLEER. J gave up 1 base and V 0 bases, and 7 bases lay outside the gene matches. This CDR3 is built from 18 residues. This clonotype was obtained from a man between 60 and 70 years old with acute or convalescent COVID-19. The material sequenced was peripheral blood. The chain is built from TRBV4-3 and TRBJ2-3, with TRBD2 matching 10 bases. CDR3 DNA sequence: TGCGCCAGCAGCCAAGATCTTGGGCTAGCGGGAGGCACAGATACGCAGTATTTT. This translates into CASSQDLGLAGGTDTQYF.